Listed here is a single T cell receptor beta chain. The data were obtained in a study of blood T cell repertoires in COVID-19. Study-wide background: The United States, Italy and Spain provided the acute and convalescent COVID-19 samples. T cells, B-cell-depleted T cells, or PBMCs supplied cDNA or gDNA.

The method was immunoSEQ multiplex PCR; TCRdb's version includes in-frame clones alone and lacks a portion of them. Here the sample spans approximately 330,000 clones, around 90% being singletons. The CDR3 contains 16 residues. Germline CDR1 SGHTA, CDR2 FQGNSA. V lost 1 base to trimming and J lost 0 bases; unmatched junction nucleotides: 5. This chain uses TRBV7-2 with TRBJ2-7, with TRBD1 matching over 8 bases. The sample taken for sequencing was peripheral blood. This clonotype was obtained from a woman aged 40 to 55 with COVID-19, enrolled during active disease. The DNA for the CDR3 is TGTGCCAGCAGCTTAGTAGGACAGGGTTTCTCCTACGAGCAGTACTTC. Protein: CASSLVGQGFSYEQYF.